The 12 T cell receptor beta chains listed next were all sequenced from one sample in a study of memory CD4+ T cells and cytomegalovirus serostatus. The assay was immunoSEQ multiplex PCR, and TCRdb's table has in-frame clones only and misses some. The sample has under 85,000 clones, about 78% seen once. Single viable CD3+CD4+CD8-CD45RO+ cells were sorted as the memory CD4+ T cells. Sequenced sample: memory CD4+ T cells from blood. These receptors were taken from an adult in good health and CMV-seropositive.

This chain uses TRBV19 with TRBJ2-5; the match to TRBD1 covers 8 bases. The CDR3 sequence is 14 residues long. Unmatched junction bases numbered 3, after V lost 5 bases and J lost 1 base. Germline V CDR1 and CDR2: LNHDA, SQIVND (reference sequence). The CDR3 region is CASSGTGGQETQYF. CDR3 bases: TGTGCCAGTAGTGGGACAGGCGGCCAAGAGACCCAGTACTTC.

In this sample, this clone turned up many times. The chain employs TRBV19 and TRBJ2-3; D is uncertain. Deletions cut 2 bases from V and 9 bases from J, with 9 bases between. Germline V gene sequence: CDR1 LNHDA, CDR2 SQIVND (reference sequence). The CDR3 contains 12 residues. In nucleotides, the CDR3 is TGTGCCAGTAGTATATCTACTACCACGCAGTATTTT. Its protein product is CASSISTTTQYF.

This chain links TRBV6-1 with TRBJ2-5; 8 bases align to TRBD1. With 4 bases clipped from V and 2 bases from J, the junction kept 3 bases outside the gene matches. CDR3 length: 14 residues. CDR1 and CDR2 from the germline V gene are MNHNS and SASEGT. In DNA form, the CDR3 reads TGTGCCAGCAGTGGGACAGGGCAGCAAGAGACCCAGTACTTC. Translating it yields CASSGTGQQETQYF.

This clone appeared once. The V gene is TRBV5-1, the J gene TRBJ2-2; D possibly corresponds to TRBD1 (6 bases). Germline CDR1 is SGHRS and CDR2 is YFSETQ. Trimming took off 4 bases at V and 5 bases at J, with 21 bases between the two ends. The length of the CDR3 is 17 residues. The CDR3 sequence is CASSMTPGVRRTGELFF. CDR3 in DNA: TGCGCCAGCAGCATGACCCCAGGGGTACGGAGAACCGGGGAGCTGTTTTTT.

The chain uses TRBV10-3 and TRBJ1-1; 11 nucleotides agree with TRBD1. This CDR3 comprises 12 residues. Trimming at V came to 8 bases and at J to 4 bases, leaving 0 bases not matched to a gene. Germline V lookup: CDR1 ENHRY, CDR2 SYGVKD. The CDR3 loop is CAIGTGGTEAFF. In DNA, the CDR3 is TGTGCCATCGGGACAGGGGGCACTGAAGCTTTCTTT.

V usage is TRBV5-1 and J usage is TRBJ1-2, with a tentative D call TRBD1 (6 bases). CDR1 and CDR2 from the germline V gene are SGHRS and YFSETQ. The CDR3 is made up of 15 amino acids. The V end lost 5 bases, the J end lost 8 bases, and 22 bases lay between the germline ends. The CDR3 sequence is CASSLPVGGAQGYTF. CDR3 nucleotides: TGCGCCAGCAGTCTCCCGGTCGGGGGCGCGCAGGGCTACACCTTC.

The chain links TRBV29-1 to TRBJ2-5; no definite D call. The CDR3 is 12 amino acids. Trimming stripped 4 bases from V and 1 base from J, with 7 bases between. From germline, CDR1 is SQVTM and CDR2 ANQGSEA. As DNA, the CDR3 is TGCAGCGTTGGCGAGCTCCAAGAGACCCAGTACTTC. Translated, it gives CSVGELQETQYF.

The CDR3 sequence: CASSQDHAWSNTEAFF. The DNA of the CDR3 is TGCGCCAGCAGCCAAGATCACGCTTGGTCGAACACTGAAGCTTTCTTT. The chain uses TRBV4-3 and TRBJ1-1; D gene unclear. This CDR3 has 16 residues. CDR1 LGHNA and CDR2 YSLEER come from the germline V gene. Trimming stripped 0 bases from V and 1 base from J, with 12 bases between.

In DNA form, the CDR3 reads TGTGCCAGCAGCTCAACCGGGACTTACAACACCGGGGAGCTGTTTTTT. Its protein product is CASSSTGTYNTGELFF. The chain links TRBV7-9 to TRBJ2-2; TRBD2 might be the D (6 bases). Trimming pared 4 bases from V and 2 bases from J, leaving 14 bases between. The CDR3 extends over 16 amino acids. Germline V gene sequence: CDR1 SEHNR, CDR2 FQNEAQ (reference sequence).

The chain recombines TRBV6-6 with TRBJ2-6; maybe TRBD2 (6 bases). Deletions cut 0 bases from V and 2 bases from J, with 8 bases between. CDR3 size: 16 residues. From germline, CDR1 is MNHNY and CDR2 SVGAGI (reference sequence). In nucleotides, the CDR3 is TGTGCCAGCAGTTACTCGGGGGGAACTGGGGCCAACGTCCTGACTTTC. Translating it yields CASSYSGGTGANVLTF.

Notes on this clone: Other DNA variants within this sample encode the same CDR3. The chain couples TRBV5-1 to TRBJ1-4; TRBD1 is a possible D gene (5 bases). Deletions cut 1 base from V and 2 bases from J, with 15 bases between. This CDR3 has 17 amino acids. Germline CDR1 and CDR2: SGHRS and YFSETQ. The CDR3 sequence is CASSLRRGEGTNEKLFF. Here the CDR3 DNA reads TGCGCCAGCAGCTTGCGGAGAGGGGAAGGGACTAATGAAAAACTGTTTTTT.

The chain uses TRBV5-4 and TRBJ2-3, with D tentatively TRBD2 (5 bases). CDR3 length equals 14 residues. The V end was cut by 0 bases, the J end by 6 bases, with 11 bases between. The germline V gene encodes CDR1 SGHNT and CDR2 YYREEE (reference sequence). The DNA of the CDR3 is TGTGCCAGCAGCTTGGCCCAGAGGGAGGATACGCAGTATTTT. Its translation: CASSLAQREDTQYF. The full variable domain, in which reference TRBV5-4 and TRBJ2-3 provide the parts outside the CDR3, is ETGVTQSPTHLIKTRGQQVTLRCSSQSGHNTVSWYQQALGQGPQFIFQYYREEENGRGNFPPRFSGLQFPNYSSELNVNALELDDSALYLCASSLAQREDTQYFGPGTRLTVL.